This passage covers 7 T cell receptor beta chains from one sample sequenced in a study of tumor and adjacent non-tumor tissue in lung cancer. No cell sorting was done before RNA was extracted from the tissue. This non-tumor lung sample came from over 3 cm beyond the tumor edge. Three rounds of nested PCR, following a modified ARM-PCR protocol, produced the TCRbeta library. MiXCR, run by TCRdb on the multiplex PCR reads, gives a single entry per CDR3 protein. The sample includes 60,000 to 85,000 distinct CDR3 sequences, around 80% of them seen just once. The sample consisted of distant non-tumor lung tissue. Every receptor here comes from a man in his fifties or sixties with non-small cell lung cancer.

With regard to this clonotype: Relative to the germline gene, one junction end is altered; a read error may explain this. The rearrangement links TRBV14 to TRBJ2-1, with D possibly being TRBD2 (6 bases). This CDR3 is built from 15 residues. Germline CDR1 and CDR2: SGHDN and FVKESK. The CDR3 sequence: CARQAGRSSYNEQFF. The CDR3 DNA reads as TGTGCCAGGCAGGCGGGACGGTCCTCCTACAATGAGCAGTTCTTT.

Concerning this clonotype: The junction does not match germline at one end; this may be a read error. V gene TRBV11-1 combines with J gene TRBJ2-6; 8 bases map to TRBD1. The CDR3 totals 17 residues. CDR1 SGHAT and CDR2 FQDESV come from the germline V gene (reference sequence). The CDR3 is CASSRTGRPSGAKVLAF. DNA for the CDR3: TGCGCCAGCAGTCGGACAGGGAGGCCTTCTGGGGCCAAGGTCCTGGCTTTC.

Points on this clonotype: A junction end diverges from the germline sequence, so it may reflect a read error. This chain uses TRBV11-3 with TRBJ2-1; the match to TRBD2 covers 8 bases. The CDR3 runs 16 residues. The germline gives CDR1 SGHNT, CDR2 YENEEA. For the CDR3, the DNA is TGTGCCGGCAGCTCCCAGGGACTAGAGGGGAACAATGAGCGGTTCTTC. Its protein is CAGSSQGLEGNNERFF.

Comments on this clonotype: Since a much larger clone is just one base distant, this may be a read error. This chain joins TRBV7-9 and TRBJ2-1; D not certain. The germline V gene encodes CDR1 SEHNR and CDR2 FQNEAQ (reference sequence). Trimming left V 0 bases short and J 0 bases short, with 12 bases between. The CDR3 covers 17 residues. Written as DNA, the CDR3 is TGTGCCAGCAGCTTAGCGGGGAAAATAGCCTCCTACAATGAGCAGTTCTTC. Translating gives CASSLAGKIASYNEQFF.

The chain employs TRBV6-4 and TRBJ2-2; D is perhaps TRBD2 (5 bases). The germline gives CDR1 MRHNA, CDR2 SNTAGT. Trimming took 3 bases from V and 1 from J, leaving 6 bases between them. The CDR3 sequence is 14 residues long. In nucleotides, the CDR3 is TGTGCCAGCAGTGAAGCGGAGAACACCGGGGAGCTGTTTTTT. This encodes CASSEAENTGELFF.

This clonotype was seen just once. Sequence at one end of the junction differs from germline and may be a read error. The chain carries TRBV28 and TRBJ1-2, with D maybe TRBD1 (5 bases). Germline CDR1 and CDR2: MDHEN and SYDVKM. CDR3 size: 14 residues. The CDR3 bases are TGTGCCGGCAGTCCGCTAGGGACCAAAAATGGCTACTCCTTC. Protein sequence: CAGSPLGTKNGYSF.

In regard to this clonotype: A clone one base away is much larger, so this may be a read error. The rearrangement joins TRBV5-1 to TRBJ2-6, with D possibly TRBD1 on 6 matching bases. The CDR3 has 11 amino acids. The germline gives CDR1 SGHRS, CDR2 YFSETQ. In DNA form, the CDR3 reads TGCACCAGCACGGACAGCAACGTCCTGACTTTC. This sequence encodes CTSTDSNVLTF.